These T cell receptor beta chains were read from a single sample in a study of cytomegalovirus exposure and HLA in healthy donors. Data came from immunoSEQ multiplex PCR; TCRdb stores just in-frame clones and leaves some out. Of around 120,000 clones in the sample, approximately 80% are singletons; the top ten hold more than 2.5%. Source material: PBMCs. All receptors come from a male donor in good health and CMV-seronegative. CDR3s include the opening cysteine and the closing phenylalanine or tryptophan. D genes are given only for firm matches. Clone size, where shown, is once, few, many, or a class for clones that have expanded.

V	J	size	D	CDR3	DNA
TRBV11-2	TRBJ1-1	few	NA	CASTPSNTYTEAFF	TGTGCCAGCACCCCCTCCAACACATACACTGAAGCTTTCTTT
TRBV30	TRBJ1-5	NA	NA	CAWSGGEYQPQHF	TGTGCCTGGAGCGGGGGGGAGTATCAGCCCCAGCATTTT
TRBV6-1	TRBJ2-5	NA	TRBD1	CASSLSTGDVETQYF	TGTGCCAGCTCACTTTCGACAGGGGATGTGGAGACCCAGTACTTC
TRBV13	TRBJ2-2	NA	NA	CASSLGRVPGELFF	TGTGCCAGCAGCTTAGGCCGGGTACCCGGGGAGCTGTTTTTT
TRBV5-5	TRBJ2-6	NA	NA	CASSLEDSPGANVLTF	TGTGCCAGCAGCTTGGAAGACTCCCCTGGGGCCAACGTCCTGACTTTC
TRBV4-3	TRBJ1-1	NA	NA	CASSQDKSGLIIGTEAFF	TGCGCCAGCAGCCAGGATAAATCGGGACTCATTATAGGAACTGAAGCTTTCTTT
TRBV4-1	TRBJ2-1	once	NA	CASSQDSPDFLTYNEQFF	TGCGCCAGCAGCCAAGATAGCCCGGACTTCTTGACCTACAATGAGCAGTTCTTC
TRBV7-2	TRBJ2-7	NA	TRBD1	CASSLTGFSEQYF	TGTGCTAGCAGCTTGACAGGGTTCTCCGAGCAGTACTTC
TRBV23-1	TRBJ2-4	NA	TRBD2	CASSTPGGVKNSQYF	TGCGCCAGCAGTACACCTGGGGGGGTGAAAAACAGTCAGTACTTC
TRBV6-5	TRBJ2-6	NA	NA	CASSSVTGANVLTF	TGTGCCAGCAGTTCCGTTACTGGGGCCAACGTCCTGACTTTC
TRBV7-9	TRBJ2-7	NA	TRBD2	CASSTTSGGSYEQYF	TGTGCCAGCAGCACCACTAGCGGGGGCTCCTACGAGCAGTACTTC
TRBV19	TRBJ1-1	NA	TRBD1	CASKYRRQGFTEAFF	TGTGCCAGTAAGTACAGGAGACAGGGCTTTACTGAAGCTTTCTTT
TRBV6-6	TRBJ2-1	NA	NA	CASSYQNSRVGFF	TGTGCCAGCAGCTACCAAAATAGCAGGGTAGGATTCTTC
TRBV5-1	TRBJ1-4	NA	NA	CASSGGQGEKLFF	TGCGCCAGCAGCGGCGGACAAGGTGAAAAACTGTTTTTT
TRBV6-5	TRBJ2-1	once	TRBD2	CASGASGSSYNEQFF	TGTGCCAGCGGGGCTAGCGGTAGCTCCTACAATGAGCAGTTCTTC
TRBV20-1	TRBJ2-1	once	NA	CSASEQNEQFF	TGCAGTGCTAGCGAACAGAATGAGCAGTTCTTC
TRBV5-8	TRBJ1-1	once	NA	CASSTTVRGMDTEAFF	TGTGCCAGCAGCACAACCGTCAGGGGTATGGACACTGAAGCTTTCTTT
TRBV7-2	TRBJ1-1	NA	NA	CASSLTGEGWTRDTEAFF	TGTGCCAGCAGCTTAACGGGCGAGGGTTGGACGAGGGACACTGAAGCTTTCTTT
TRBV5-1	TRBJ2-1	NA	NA	CASSLGQNEQFF	TGCGCCAGCAGCTTGGGACAGAATGAGCAGTTCTTC
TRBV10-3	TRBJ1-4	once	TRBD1	CAIRTDKGTGEGEKLFF	TGTGCCATCAGAACAGATAAAGGGACAGGGGAAGGTGAAAAACTGTTTTTT
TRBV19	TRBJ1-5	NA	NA	CASSIASVRGNQPQHF	TGTGCCAGTAGTATCGCGAGCGTCAGGGGCAATCAGCCCCAGCATTTT
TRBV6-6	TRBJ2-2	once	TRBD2	CASRAGGLIGELFF	TGTGCCAGCAGGGCGGGAGGGCTAATCGGGGAGCTGTTTTTT
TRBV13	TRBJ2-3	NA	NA	CASSPREATNTQYF	TGTGCCAGCAGCCCCCGGGAAGCCACAAATACGCAGTATTTT
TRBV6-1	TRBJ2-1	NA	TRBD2	CASSDLAGGYNEQFF	TGTGCCAGCAGTGATCTAGCGGGGGGCTACAATGAGCAGTTCTTC
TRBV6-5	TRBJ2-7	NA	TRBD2	CASTLRGGSSYEQYF	TGTGCCAGCACTCTGCGGGGGGGAAGCTCCTACGAGCAGTACTTC
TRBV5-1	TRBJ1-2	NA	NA	CASSLSGNANYGYTF	TGCGCCAGCAGCTTGAGTGGCAATGCTAACTATGGCTACACCTTC
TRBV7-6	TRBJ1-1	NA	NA	CASSLAAGPNTEAFF	TGTGCCAGCAGCTTAGCTGCGGGGCCGAACACTGAAGCTTTCTTT
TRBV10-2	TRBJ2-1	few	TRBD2	CAISGGTSGGRDYNEQFF	TGCGCCATATCCGGGGGGACTAGCGGGGGCCGAGACTACAATGAGCAGTTCTTC
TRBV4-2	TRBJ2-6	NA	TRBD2	CASSQAGGSGANVLTF	TGTGCCAGCAGCCAAGCGGGGGGCTCTGGGGCCAACGTCCTGACTTTC
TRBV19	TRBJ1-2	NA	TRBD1	CASSSSGTGGVSYTF	TGTGCCAGTAGTTCTTCCGGGACAGGGGGTGTCAGCTACACCTTC
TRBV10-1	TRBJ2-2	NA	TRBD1	CASSRRQGGTGELFF	TGCGCCAGCAGCCGAAGACAGGGTGGAACCGGGGAGCTGTTTTTT
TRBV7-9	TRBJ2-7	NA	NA	CSSSRGGYEQYF	TGTTCCAGCAGCCGAGGAGGCTACGAGCAGTACTTC
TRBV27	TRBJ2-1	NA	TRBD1	CASKGTGYYNEQFF	TGTGCCAGCAAGGGGACAGGATACTACAATGAGCAGTTCTTC
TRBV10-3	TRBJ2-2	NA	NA	CAISESSGTGELFF	TGTGCCATCAGTGAGTCGAGTGGCACCGGGGAGCTGTTTTTT
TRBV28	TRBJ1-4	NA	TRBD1	CASSFNRGRVREKLFF	TGTGCCAGCAGTTTCAACAGGGGGCGCGTTAGGGAAAAACTGTTTTTT
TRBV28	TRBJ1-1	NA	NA	CASSTPGGLGSTTEAFF	TGTGCCAGCAGCACCCCCGGGGGGCTGGGATCAACGACTGAAGCTTTCTTT
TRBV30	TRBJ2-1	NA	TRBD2	CAWIRRLAGAYNEQFF	TGTGCCTGGATAAGGCGACTAGCGGGAGCGTACAATGAGCAGTTCTTC
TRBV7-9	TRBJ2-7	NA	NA	CASSIQGSSYEQYF	TGTGCCAGCAGCATTCAGGGGAGCTCCTACGAGCAGTACTTC
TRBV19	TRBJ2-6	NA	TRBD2	CASSIEGGSGANVLTF	TGTGCCAGTAGTATAGAGGGGGGGTCTGGGGCCAACGTCCTGACTTTC
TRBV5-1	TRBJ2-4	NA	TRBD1	CASSPGQAGAKNSQYF	TGCGCCAGCAGCCCCGGACAGGCTGGAGCCAAAAACAGTCAGTACTTC
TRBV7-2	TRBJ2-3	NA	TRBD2	CASSSSGTPDTQYF	TGTGCCAGCAGCTCTAGCGGGACCCCAGATACGCAGTATTTT
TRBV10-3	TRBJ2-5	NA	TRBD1	CAIRPAGTGGREQYF	TGTGCCATCAGGCCAGCCGGGACAGGGGGCCGAGAGCAGTACTTC
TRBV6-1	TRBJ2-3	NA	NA	CASSAPGQGPTDTQYF	TGTGCCAGCAGTGCCCCGGGACAAGGACCGACAGATACGCAGTATTTT
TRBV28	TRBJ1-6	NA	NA	CASSLQGSPGNSPLHF	TGTGCCAGCAGTTTACAGGGGTCCCCTGGGAATTCACCCCTCCACTTT
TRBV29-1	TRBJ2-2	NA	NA	CSVDTGNTGELFF	TGCAGCGTTGACACAGGGAACACCGGGGAGCTGTTTTTT
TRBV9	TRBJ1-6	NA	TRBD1	CASSVETGGGYSPLHF	TGTGCCAGCAGCGTAGAGACAGGGGGGGGCTATTCACCCCTCCACTTT
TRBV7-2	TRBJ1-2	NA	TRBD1	CASSRGQGAFGYTF	TGTGCCAGCAGCAGGGGACAGGGGGCGTTTGGCTACACCTTC
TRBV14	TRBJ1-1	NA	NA	CASSPSQVRATEAFF	TGTGCCAGCAGCCCATCTCAGGTGCGGGCGACTGAAGCTTTCTTT
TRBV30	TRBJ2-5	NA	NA	CAWTGIMGQETQYF	TGTGCCTGGACGGGGATAATGGGTCAAGAGACCCAGTACTTC
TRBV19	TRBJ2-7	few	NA	CASSIESSYEQYF	TGTGCCAGTAGTATAGAGAGCTCCTACGAGCAGTACTTC
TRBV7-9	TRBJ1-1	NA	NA	CSSSLSWGTTGFTEAFF	TGTTCCAGCAGCTTATCATGGGGAACCACAGGCTTCACTGAAGCTTTCTTT